The rows below give T cell receptor beta chains drawn from one sample of a study of vaccination and CD4 T cells after COVID-19. TCRdb ran MiXCR on the PCR reads and lists one entry per CDR3 protein. The table lists about 13,000 distinct CDR3 sequences, 27% of them singletons. These TCRs are of unknown antigen specificity. Source material: CD4+ T cells from blood, cultured in vitro. Source of these receptors: a human donor who had recovered from COVID-19. The conserved cysteine and the conserved F or W are not part of the CDR3 here.

CDR3 protein: ASRPLGVRNTEAF; J gene: TRBJ1-1; V gene: TRBV12-3/TRBV12-4
CDR3 protein: ASSPGRGNTEAF; J gene: TRBJ1-1; V gene: TRBV7-6
CDR3 protein: SAERDLNTEAF; J gene: TRBJ1-1; V gene: TRBV20-1
CDR3 protein: SASRGRQPQH; J gene: TRBJ1-5; V gene: TRBV20-1
CDR3 protein: ASSLDLAGINSGNTIY; J gene: TRBJ1-3; V gene: TRBV11-3
CDR3 protein: ASSLWGKGVPNTEAF; J gene: TRBJ1-1; V gene: TRBV18
CDR3 protein: ASSFIGQGAGNSPLH; J gene: TRBJ1-6; V gene: TRBV7-9
CDR3 protein: ASLGGRVGAGETQY; J gene: TRBJ2-5; V gene: TRBV2
CDR3 protein: ASSGNSGTIQY; J gene: TRBJ2-4; V gene: TRBV6-2/TRBV6-3
CDR3 protein: ASSRLLRVRSYT; J gene: TRBJ1-2; V gene: TRBV12-3/TRBV12-4
CDR3 protein: ASSWTSQTDTQY; J gene: TRBJ2-3; V gene: TRBV5-1
CDR3 protein: ASSLGDYEQY; J gene: TRBJ2-7; V gene: TRBV7-2
CDR3 protein: SARGQGGNYGYT; J gene: TRBJ1-2; V gene: TRBV20-1
CDR3 protein: SAWTGSNQPQH; J gene: TRBJ1-5; V gene: TRBV20-1
CDR3 protein: ASSYTRQSEAF; J gene: TRBJ1-1; V gene: TRBV6-2/TRBV6-3
CDR3 protein: ASSGQIGDTEAF; J gene: TRBJ1-1; V gene: TRBV6-1
CDR3 protein: ASSPEVTYGYT; J gene: TRBJ1-2; V gene: TRBV7-8
CDR3 protein: ASTKTGETEAF; J gene: TRBJ1-1; V gene: TRBV6-2/TRBV6-3
CDR3 protein: ASSESGQGWGNQPQH; J gene: TRBJ1-5; V gene: TRBV10-2
CDR3 protein: ASSWRTDDISNTEAF; J gene: TRBJ1-1; V gene: TRBV11-3
CDR3 protein: ASSLPTYNNYGYT; J gene: TRBJ1-2; V gene: TRBV5-4
CDR3 protein: ASSSLRVGIRYGYT; J gene: TRBJ1-2; V gene: TRBV11-1
CDR3 protein: ASSPRTRTTGELF; J gene: TRBJ2-2; V gene: TRBV6-1
CDR3 protein: AKGAGGPGTEAF; J gene: TRBJ1-1; V gene: TRBV2
CDR3 protein: ASSELENTEAF; J gene: TRBJ1-1; V gene: TRBV12-3/TRBV12-4
CDR3 protein: ASSRDYGEQF; J gene: TRBJ2-1; V gene: TRBV7-9
CDR3 protein: SARTSGGLIDTQY; J gene: TRBJ2-3; V gene: TRBV20-1
CDR3 protein: ASSLSLGATEAF; J gene: TRBJ1-1; V gene: TRBV11-2
CDR3 protein: ASSPRLAGGTHTDTQY; J gene: TRBJ2-3; V gene: TRBV18
CDR3 protein: ASSLQVDERGPQH; J gene: TRBJ1-5; V gene: TRBV7-2
CDR3 protein: AWTGRLNGYT; J gene: TRBJ1-2; V gene: TRBV30
CDR3 protein: ASSQGAAPLH; J gene: TRBJ1-6; V gene: TRBV12-3/TRBV12-4
CDR3 protein: ASSQGGEQY; J gene: TRBJ2-7; V gene: TRBV3-1
CDR3 protein: ASGTYSNEQF; J gene: TRBJ2-1; V gene: TRBV14
CDR3 protein: ASSLERDTEAF; J gene: TRBJ1-1; V gene: TRBV7-2
CDR3 protein: ASSSRPMQETQY; J gene: TRBJ2-5; V gene: TRBV12-3/TRBV12-4
CDR3 protein: ASSSAGGQYNEQF; J gene: TRBJ2-1; V gene: TRBV27
CDR3 protein: ASSLEPGGGYT; J gene: TRBJ1-2; V gene: TRBV27
CDR3 protein: ASSRGSNSPLH; J gene: TRBJ1-6; V gene: TRBV12-3/TRBV12-4
CDR3 protein: ASSIRDRDGYT; J gene: TRBJ1-2; V gene: TRBV19
CDR3 protein: ASSPRSGQGTYEQY; J gene: TRBJ2-7; V gene: TRBV18
CDR3 protein: ASSELVREAF; J gene: TRBJ1-1; V gene: TRBV2
CDR3 protein: ASSGGGTQY; J gene: TRBJ2-3; V gene: TRBV11-2
CDR3 protein: ASSSGLAAKGTQY; J gene: TRBJ2-5; V gene: TRBV6-5
CDR3 protein: ASSSDGDTIY; J gene: TRBJ1-3; V gene: TRBV7-9
CDR3 protein: SARSLAAGYNSPLH; J gene: TRBJ1-6; V gene: TRBV20-1